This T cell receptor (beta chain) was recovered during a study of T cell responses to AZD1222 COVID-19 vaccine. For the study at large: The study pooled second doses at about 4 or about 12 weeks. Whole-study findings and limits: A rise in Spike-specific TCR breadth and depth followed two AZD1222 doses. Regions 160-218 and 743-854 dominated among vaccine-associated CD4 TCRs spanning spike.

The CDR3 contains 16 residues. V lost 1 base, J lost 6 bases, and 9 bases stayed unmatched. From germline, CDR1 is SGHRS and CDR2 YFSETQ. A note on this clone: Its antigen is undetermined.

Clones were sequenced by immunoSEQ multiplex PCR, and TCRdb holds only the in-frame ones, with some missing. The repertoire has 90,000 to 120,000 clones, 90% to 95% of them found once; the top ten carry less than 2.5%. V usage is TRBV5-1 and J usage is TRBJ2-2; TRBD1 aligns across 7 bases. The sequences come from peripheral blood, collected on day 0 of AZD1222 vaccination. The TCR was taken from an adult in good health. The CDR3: CASSLQARGWSGELFF. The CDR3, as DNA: TGCGCCAGCAGCTTGCAGGCCAGGGGGTGGTCCGGGGAGCTGTTTTTT.